Each of the 10 T cell receptor beta chains below was sequenced from the same sample in a study of neurological immune-mediated disorders. The sample's time point: longitudinal time-point 1 (baseline). TCRdb called the 5' RACE reads again in MiXCR, with one record for every CDR3 protein. The repertoire holds some 60,000 distinct CDR3 sequences, with approximately 11% as singletons. Sequencing was performed on PBMCs. These receptors were collected from a male donor with HTLV-1-associated myelopathy (HAM/TSP).

Comments on this clonotype: Germline is not matched at one junction end, which may reflect a read error. This chain's CDR3 is CVSSQDRVSDTQYF. CDR3 bases: TGTGTCAGCAGCCAAGACCGGGTCTCAGATACGCAGTATTTT. This chain uses TRBV4-2 with TRBJ2-3; D unclear. CDR1 and CDR2 (germline): LGHNA, YNFKEQ. CDR3 size: 14 residues.

This clonotype occurred many times. V gene TRBV11-3 combines with J gene TRBJ1-1; 10 nucleotides agree with TRBD1. Trimming removed 4 bases from V and 5 bases from J; junction bases left unmatched: 4. Germline V gene lookup returns CDR1 SGHNT and CDR2 YENEEA. This CDR3 is 14 amino acids long. The CDR3 here is CASSSDRGLTEAFF. The CDR3 bases are TGTGCCAGCAGCTCGGACAGGGGGTTGACTGAAGCTTTCTTT.

This clonotype has at least ten counts. This sequence joins TRBV6-1 and TRBJ2-2; D gene ambiguous. Trimming took off 4 bases at V and 1 base at J, with 10 bases between the two ends. This CDR3 region has 15 residues. Germline-derived CDR1 and CDR2 are MNHNS and SASEGT. CDR3 nucleotides: TGTGCCAGCAGTGTGAACTCCCTGAACACCGGGGAGCTGTTTTTT. This gives the protein CASSVNSLNTGELFF.

This clonotype was seen at least ten times. The chain links TRBV11-2 to TRBJ2-5; tentative D call: TRBD2 (5 bases). CDR3 size: 13 residues. Trimming shortened V by 5 bases and J by 7 bases, and 14 bases separated the two germline ends. The germline V gene encodes CDR1 SGHAT and CDR2 FQNNGV. CDR3 DNA: TGTGCCAGCAGCCCAGGCCGGGGTCGGACCCAGTACTTC. It encodes CASSPGRGRTQYF.

This clonotype was observed many times. The chain uses TRBV6-2 or TRBV6-3 and TRBJ2-5, with D perhaps matching TRBD1 or TRBD2 (5 bases each). Germline CDR1 MNHEY, CDR2 SVGEGT. Trimming shortened V by 0 bases and J by 5 bases, and 16 bases separated the two germline ends. This CDR3 is 16 amino acids long. CDR3 nucleotide sequence: TGTGCCAGCAGTTACTCGGGACGGCAGAAGAGGGAGACCCAGTACTTC. As protein: CASSYSGRQKRETQYF.

This clonotype is a singleton in its sample. V usage is TRBV6-2 or TRBV6-3 and J usage is TRBJ2-1; 7 bases are a match to TRBD2. CDR3 size: 15 residues. The junction had 11 bases not matched to a gene; V was cut back by 4 bases and J by 8 bases. Germline lookup yields CDR1 MNHEY and CDR2 SVGEGT. CDR3: CASSSWGGSVHEQFF. DNA of the CDR3: TGTGCCAGCAGTTCTTGGGGGGGGTCGGTCCATGAGCAGTTCTTC.

At least ten counts were recorded for this clonotype. The chain uses TRBV5-6 and TRBJ2-1, with 9 nucleotides matching TRBD1. This CDR3 contains 14 residues. Germline-derived CDR1 and CDR2 are SGHDT and YYEEEE. Trimming at V came to 3 bases and at J to 9 bases, leaving 7 bases not matched to a gene. The CDR3 region has the DNA TGTGCCAGCAGCTACGGACAGGGGAGCCCTGAGCAGTTCTTC. Its protein product is CASSYGQGSPEQFF.

This clonotype has a count of ten or more. The V call is TRBV16, the J call TRBJ1-6; D might be TRBD1 (5 bases). CDR3 length: 14 amino acids. V lost 4 bases, J lost 8 bases, and 12 bases lay in between. Germline CDR1 is KGHSY and CDR2 is FQNENV. CDR3 DNA sequence: TGTGCCAGCAGCCCAGCCTGGGGGGATTCACCCCTCCACTTT. Residues: CASSPAWGDSPLHF.

The chain links TRBV7-2 to TRBJ1-4, with D hard to call. Germline loops: CDR1 SGHTA, CDR2 FQGNSA. The germline V and J ends were trimmed by 5 bases and 11 bases, with 15 bases remaining between them. The length of the CDR3 is 13 residues. The CDR3 region is CASSPNMGEKLFF. The CDR3 nucleotides are TGTGCCAGCAGCCCTAACATGGGTGAGAAACTGTTTTTT.

This clonotype was found many times. This chain uses TRBV5-1 with TRBJ2-7; D ambiguous. Trimming shortened V by 1 base and J by 2 bases, and 19 bases separated the two germline ends. Germline CDR1 and CDR2: SGHRS and YFSETQ. This CDR3 region has 17 residues. CDR3 coding DNA: TGCGCCAGCAGCTTGTCATTTGAAGACTGGCAAACCTACGAGCAGTACTTC. Translated, it gives CASSLSFEDWQTYEQYF. Combining the CDR3 with reference TRBV5-1 and TRBJ2-7 gives the whole variable domain KAGVTQTPRYLIKTRGQQVTLSCSPISGHRSVSWYQQTPGQGLQFLFEYFSETQRNKGNFPGRFSGRQFSNSRSEMNVSTLELGDSALYLCASSLSFEDWQTYEQYFGPGTRLTVT.